This T cell receptor beta chain stems from a study of T cells in Graves' hyperthyroidism and ophthalmopathy (dated by TCRdb to between 2018 and 2020). Regarding the research as a whole: Peripheral blood was sampled at the time of initial diagnosis, prior to any treatment. TCR V-J signatures able to tell the groups apart were searched for in a discovery cohort of approximately 95 patients, of whom approximately 40 had Graves' ophthalmopathy and more than 55 had stable Graves' hyperthyroidism. After sampling, hyperthyroidism patients received methimazole starting at 30 mg daily, and ophthalmopathy patients received high-dose intravenous methylprednisolone. For training and testing, the 80 to 100 patients in the discovery cohort were randomly divided in a 7:3 ratio. According to the paper, TCR Vbeta CDR3 sequencing was carried out on 135 peripheral blood samples, which came from fewer than 50 ophthalmopathy, 75 or so hyperthyroidism and some 17 progressor patients. An independent validation cohort of fewer than 20 hyperthyroidism patients and roughly 16 patients who later progressed to ophthalmopathy tested prospective prediction of ophthalmopathy. In addition, the study compared T-cell repertoires in thyroid tissue and in blood from roughly 6 Graves' hyperthyroidism patients.

The TCR beta CDR3 regions were amplified from the RNA transcripts. The TCR CDR3 was subjected to a first round of RT-PCR using the HTBI primer set and the Qiagen OneStep RT-PCR kit. Libraries were constructed in a second round of multiplex PCR, after which size selection and purification were performed. The libraries were sequenced on an Illumina HiSeq2000 using paired-end 100 bp reads. Per the source publication's procedure: SOAPnuke was used to process the raw data, removing reads that contained adapters or uncalled bases, had a mean Phred below 15, or lacked an exact match to the constant primer or identifier. COPE v1.2.5 was used to merge the high-quality paired reads, and each unique nucleotide sequence was defined as a clonotype. MiTCR v1.1 was used to align clonotypes to the IMGT TRBV, TRBD and TRBJ reference segments. The analysis included only V-J combinations with a frequency above 0.0001, which together covered 99% to 99.2% of the repertoires. The TCS score was defined as the ratio of F50 (clonal expansion) to E x V (chaos), calculated using BLOSUM62-based TCRdist between CDR3 peptides within each V-J. Welch's t-statistics and random forest reduced 500 to 650 V-J features to 13, which were used in a naive Bayes classifier (R e1071). The public sequencing data were trimmed at Q25 with fastp and processed into clonotypes with MiXCR by TCRdb, which kept only in-frame beta chains. Each CDR3 protein appears once, grouped with its most common genes and DNA. TCRdb, rather than the study authors, made the V and J calls. The sample table lists some 490,000 distinct CDR3 sequences, more than 15% of them with a count of one. The ten largest make up approximately 32% of the sample.

Ophthalmopathy patients had moderately to severely active disease, with a Clinical Activity Score of 3 or more, a NOSPECS grade of 4 or more, and a disease duration of less than 3 months. Exclusion was applied to patients with uncontrolled infections, other autoimmune diseases, pregnancy or lactation. Diagnoses were established on the basis of clinical symptoms, serum thyroxine and TRAb, thyroid ultrasound, and orbital computed tomography. Ficoll-Paque density gradient centrifugation was used to isolate PBMCs from 8.5 to 10 ml of fresh peripheral blood. Total RNA was extracted with Trizol reagent, and quality was checked on an Agilent 2100 Bioanalyzer. This clonotype was counted between two and nine times. Its antigen has not been determined. No base-level quality is on record; no much larger clone is a single base apart. Summary of the overall study and its limitations: A model built on a 13 V-J signature distinguished ophthalmopathy from stable hyperthyroidism, reaching around 87% sensitivity and around 81% specificity in cross-validation and 80%/75% in testing. Most expanded thyroid clonotypes (frequency above 0.001) were also detected in blood, suggesting blood repertoires may reflect thyroid immune responses. No statistical method was used to set the sample size in advance, and investigators knew the group allocation. During validation, the model predicted progression to ophthalmopathy a median of about 6.3 months ahead of onset, with just under 71% sensitivity and 72% to 85% specificity.

In the germline V gene, CDR1 corresponds to ENHRY and CDR2 to SYGVKD. V is pared back by 9 bases and J by 6 bases, with 11 bases lying between the germline termini. The CDR3 goes from the cysteine to the phenylalanine over 12 residues. Kept here is only the CDR3 DNA, which spans 36 bases and is read in frame from base 1. Sequencing was done on a sample of blood. Recombination joined TRBV10-3 with TRBJ2-2; a tentative D call is TRBD2 (6 bases match). The sequence came from a woman between 25 and 40 years old with Graves' ophthalmopathy. The base sequence is TGTGCCATGGCGCGGGGTGCCGGGGAGCTGTTTTTT. This gives the protein CAMARGAGELFF.